This TCR beta chain was found in a study of blood T cell repertoires in COVID-19 (dated by TCRdb to 2018 to 2020). For the study in its entirety: The collaborator samples originated in the United States, Italy and Spain and spanned the acute and convalescent phases of COVID-19. Subjects who had been exposed to COVID-19, were actively infected with it, or had recovered from it provided the deeply sampled blood TCRbeta repertoires that made up the dataset. The material from the prospective study consisted of cDNA or gDNA derived from T cells, B-cell-depleted T cells, or PBMCs. The repertoires were released in a freely available public database meant as a resource for research on the immune response to SARS-CoV-2. Where available, HLA class I and class II types were obtained from metadata supplied by the sample provider rather than from assay-based typing. Nearly every sample came with metadata listing a de-identified subject ID, COVID-19 status, age in years and sex. Samples were obtained from the ongoing ImmuneRACE study (first 160 participants) and from approximately 1,200 subjects provided by 6 global collaborators.

TCRbeta CDR3 regions were amplified from genomic DNA using the immunoSEQ Assay, a bias-controlled multiplex PCR. Concerning the study's data processing: The number of nucleated cells in each sample was estimated by amplification of reference gene primers within the assay. To quantify the absolute abundance of each unique TCRbeta CDR3 rearrangement, sequence reads were collapsed and filtered. For each sample, productive Simpson clonality was calculated by taking the square root of Simpson's diversity index across productive rearrangements. Imported from immuneACCESS, the table was reduced by TCRdb to in-frame sequences with V and J called. These copies leave out some clones; in studies compared against another copy, an unresolved V gene accounts for under half, and the cause of the remainder is not known. The DNA was the basis for D and trimming; V, J and clone size are from that table. The sample includes 60,000 or so clones, with 70% to 90% observed a single time. The top ten clones comprise around 1.6% of the sample.

CDR3 length: 14 amino acids, cysteine to phenylalanine. Just the 42-base CDR3 DNA is kept, in frame starting at base 1. CDR1 MNHNS and CDR2 SASEGT were looked up in the germline V gene. V drops 0 bases and J drops 4 bases, leaving 9 bases in between. This clone has just a few counts. Its antigen is unknown. Base qualities are not at hand, and no much larger clone is one base apart. Whole blood was collected in K2EDTA tubes by collaborating institutions according to the institutions' own protocols. For TCRbeta analysis, collaborators shipped samples in one of three forms: frozen whole blood, isolated PBMCs, or DNA extracted from either of those sample types. General study outcomes and caveats: Clinical and demographic metadata were provided uncurated, with the amount varying by source and participant.

The sequenced sample consisted of peripheral blood. The chain couples TRBV6-1 to TRBJ1-2, with the D gene call left open. The source is a man between 60 and 75 years old with acute or convalescent COVID-19. The CDR3 corresponds to CASSEAGQTYGYTF. DNA sequence: TGTGCCAGCAGTGAAGCTGGGCAGACCTATGGCTACACCTTC.